This passage covers 19 T cell receptor beta chains from one sample sequenced in a study of T cells in Graves' hyperthyroidism and ophthalmopathy. Amplification yielded TCR beta CDR3 regions, with RNA transcripts as the source. TCR CDR3 underwent first-round RT-PCR with the HTBI primer set. Via MiXCR, TCRdb re-called the multiplex PCR reads, giving one row per CDR3 protein. Among roughly 350,000 distinct CDR3 sequences, roughly 14% were seen once, and the ten largest hold roughly 24%. Sequenced sample: blood. Every receptor here comes from a woman aged 25-40 years with Graves' hyperthyroidism.

This clonotype was seen ten or more times. The rearrangement links TRBV11-2 to TRBJ2-2; TRBD2 aligns across 7 bases. Trimming removed 8 bases from V and 5 bases from J; junction bases left unmatched: 8. This CDR3 is 14 amino acids long. CDR1 is SGHAT and CDR2 is FQNNGV in the germline V gene. DNA of the CDR3: TGTGCCAGCCAATTAGGGAGGGGAACCGGGGAGCTGTTTTTT. Translation gives CASQLGRGTGELFF.

The chain employs TRBV29-1 and TRBJ2-7, with TRBD2 identical over 7 bases. In germline, CDR1 is SQVTM, CDR2 ANQGSEA. This CDR3 is 11 amino acids long. V was pared by 4 bases and J by 7 bases, with 4 bases of the junction left unmatched. Written as DNA, the CDR3 is TGCAGCGTTGTTAGGGAGGGGGAGCAGTACTTC. As protein: CSVVREGEQYF.

The rearrangement uses TRBV20-1 and TRBJ2-7, with 16 bases lining up with TRBD2. The J segment lost 0 bases and the V segment lost 3 bases, leaving 8 bases of the junction unmatched. Germline-derived CDR1 and CDR2 are DFQATT and SNEGSKA (reference sequence). This CDR3 is 18 amino acids long. DNA of the CDR3: TGCAGTGCTAGGAGGGGACTAGCGGGAGGGCCAGCCTCCTACGAGCAGTACTTC. Translating it yields CSARRGLAGGPASYEQYF.

This clonotype turned up a few times. The chain is built from TRBV7-2 and TRBJ2-2; tentatively, D is TRBD2 (5 bases). Germline CDR1 and CDR2: SGHTA and FQGNSA. V dropped 4 bases and J dropped 5 bases, with 14 bases sitting between them. The CDR3 sequence is 15 residues long. In nucleotides, the CDR3 is TGTGCCAGCAGCTCCGTAGCGAGACAAACCGGGGAGCTGTTTTTT. It codes for CASSSVARQTGELFF.

This clonotype was found many times. The rearrangement joins TRBV20-1 to TRBJ2-5; unclear D gene. From germline, CDR1 is DFQATT and CDR2 SNEGSKA (reference sequence). This CDR3 is 13 amino acids long. V was clipped by 6 bases and J by 3 bases, with 14 bases between them. The CDR3 DNA follows: TGCAGTGCGGATACGGCCCGTGAAGAGACCCAGTACTTC. This translates into CSADTAREETQYF.

The rearrangement joins TRBV20-1 to TRBJ2-1; tentative D call: TRBD2 (5 bases). V dropped 6 bases and J dropped 5 bases, with 17 bases sitting between them. The CDR3 is made up of 14 amino acids. The germline gives CDR1 DFQATT, CDR2 SNEGSKA (reference sequence). The CDR3 here is CSALGLVANNEQFF. In DNA form, the CDR3 reads TGCAGTGCCCTAGGGTTGGTAGCGAACAATGAGCAGTTCTTC.

This clonotype was counted only a few times. The chain carries TRBV7-9 and TRBJ1-2; tentative D call: TRBD1 (6 bases). V lost 10 bases and J lost 7, with 19 bases in between. The germline gives CDR1 SEHNR, CDR2 FQNEAQ (reference sequence). The CDR3 consists of 13 residues. The CDR3 region is CATQLQGGGGYTF. The CDR3 bases are TGTGCCACCCAACTACAGGGCGGAGGTGGCTACACCTTC.

This clonotype came up many times. The gene calls are TRBV6-1 and TRBJ2-5, with 15 bases lining up with TRBD2. The CDR3 extends over 17 amino acids. Per the germline V gene, CDR1 is MNHNS and CDR2 is SASEGT. The V gene end was trimmed by 5 bases and the J gene end by 4 bases; junction bases not matched to a gene: 8. The CDR3 loop reads CASSYRGLAGGRETQYF. Here the CDR3 DNA reads TGTGCCAGCAGTTATCGCGGACTAGCGGGGGGGAGAGAGACCCAGTACTTC.

This clonotype was detected only a few times. The rearrangement joins TRBV20-1 to TRBJ2-7; TRBD2 aligns across 8 bases. CDR1 and CDR2 from the germline V gene are DFQATT and SNEGSKA (reference sequence). J lost 9 bases, V lost 6 bases, and 10 bases had no gene match. This CDR3 has 12 residues. CDR3 amino acids: CSAPTGGFGQYF. In DNA, the CDR3 is TGCAGTGCCCCGACGGGAGGGTTCGGGCAGTACTTC.

This clonotype has at least ten counts. In DNA form, the CDR3 reads TGTGCCAGCAGATTCACGGCCACGAACACCATATATTTT. As protein: CASRFTATNTIYF. The J gene is TRBJ1-3, the V gene TRBV27; D is undetermined. The CDR3 spans 13 residues. V was pared by 6 bases and J by 7 bases, with 13 bases between. Germline V gene lookup returns CDR1 MNHEY and CDR2 SMNVEV (reference sequence).

The chain links TRBV9 to TRBJ2-1, with a possible D match to TRBD1 (5 bases). Germline V CDR1 and CDR2: SGDLS, YYNGEE. V was pared by 0 bases and J by 3 bases, with 10 bases between. This CDR3 region has 15 residues. The CDR3 is CASSVGPQGYNEQFF. For the CDR3, the DNA is TGTGCCAGCAGCGTAGGTCCCCAGGGCTACAATGAGCAGTTCTTC.

V gene TRBV20-1 combines with J gene TRBJ2-1, with TRBD2 identical over 10 bases. Germline V gene lookup returns CDR1 DFQATT and CDR2 SNEGSKA (reference sequence). This CDR3 has 15 residues. Trimming cost V 3 bases and J 4 bases; bases outside gene matches: 6. Here the CDR3 reads CSASQGTSAYNEQFF. In DNA form, the CDR3 reads TGCAGTGCTAGTCAGGGGACTAGCGCTTACAATGAGCAGTTCTTC.

Comment on this clonotype: One end of the junction varies from germline; a read error may be responsible. The V call is TRBV20-1, the J call TRBJ2-7, with D tentatively TRBD2 (6 bases). This CDR3 has 11 residues. Germline loops: CDR1 DFQATT, CDR2 SNEGSKA (reference sequence). Written as DNA, the CDR3 is TGCAGTGCTAGAGATAATGCGGGACCCTTGTTC. Its protein product is CSARDNAGPLF.

The chain has TRBV2 and TRBJ2-1; 11 bases fit TRBD1. Germline CDR1 reads SNHLY; CDR2 reads FYNNEI. V dropped 6 bases and J dropped 6; count of bases not matched to a gene: 10. CDR3 size: 16 residues. CDR3 bases: TGTGCCAGCAGGGCTAGAATAGGGACAGGGGGCAATGAGCAGTTCTTC. Encoded protein: CASRARIGTGGNEQFF.

The chain carries TRBV13 and TRBJ2-3; TRBD2 aligns across 12 bases. CDR1 and CDR2 (germline): PRHDT, FYEKMQ (reference sequence). This CDR3 is 16 amino acids long. After removal of 5 bases from V and 4 bases from J, the junction contained 7 bases not matched to a gene. The CDR3 nucleotides are TGTGCCAGCAGCACCCGGACTAGCGGGACCTCAGATACGCAGTATTTT. Protein sequence: CASSTRTSGTSDTQYF.

The sample holds many counts of this clonotype. This sequence joins TRBV29-1 and TRBJ2-3; 7 nucleotides line up with TRBD2. CDR1 and CDR2 (germline): SQVTM, ANQGSEA. This CDR3 has 19 amino acids. J gave up 3 bases and V 7 bases, and 25 bases lay outside the gene matches. The DNA for the CDR3 is TGCAGCGCCCGAATTCGGGGTGTAGCGGGCCGAGGGGTAACAGATACGCAGTATTTT. Residues: CSARIRGVAGRGVTDTQYF.

The chain carries TRBV19 and TRBJ2-1; 7 bases are shared with TRBD1. This CDR3 is built from 13 residues. V gave up 4 bases and J gave up 5 bases; unmatched junction bases: 2. Germline values: CDR1 LNHDA, CDR2 SQIVND (reference sequence). This CDR3 reads CASSKTGNNEQFF. The CDR3 DNA sequence: TGTGCCAGTAGTAAGACAGGGAACAATGAGCAGTTCTTC.

This chain links TRBV4-1 with TRBJ1-3; tentatively, D is TRBD1 (6 bases). Deletions cut 5 bases from V and 4 bases from J, with 15 bases between. The CDR3 contains 15 residues. Germline CDR1 and CDR2: MGHRA and YSYEKL. The CDR3 DNA reads TGCGCCAGCAGCACGCCGGGACAAGTAGGAAACACCATATATTTT. Its protein is CASSTPGQVGNTIYF.

The rearrangement links TRBV20-1 to TRBJ1-1; the D gene is possibly TRBD1 (6 bases). Trimming left V 3 bases short and J 4 bases short, with 21 bases between. The germline V gene has CDR1 DFQATT and CDR2 SNEGSKA (reference sequence). The CDR3 totals 16 residues. CDR3: CSASFAGGHLSTEAFF. In DNA form, the CDR3 reads TGCAGTGCTAGTTTCGCGGGGGGCCACTTGAGCACTGAAGCTTTCTTT.